This entry lists 19 T cell receptor beta chains sequenced from one sample in a study of T cell responses to AZD1222 COVID-19 vaccine. This table comes from immunoSEQ multiplex PCR, and its TCRdb copy is limited to in-frame clones, with some not included. The top ten hold around 1.6% of the sample, which has about 96,000 clones, roughly nine tenths seen once. The sample consisted of peripheral blood, taken on day 0 of AZD1222 vaccination. These receptors all stem from an adult in good health.

This clone was seen once. This chain connects TRBV6-6 to TRBJ1-2; the D is unclear. This CDR3 has 14 residues. The ends were cut back, 8 bases at V and 0 bases at J, with 13 bases in the middle. The germline V gene has CDR1 MNHNY and CDR2 SVGAGI (reference sequence). DNA for the CDR3: TGTGCCAGCGTGGACGATCTATCTAACTATGGCTACACCTTC. This sequence encodes CASVDDLSNYGYTF.

This chain connects TRBV29-1 to TRBJ1-2; the match to TRBD1 covers 8 bases. Trimming cost V 0 bases and J 8 bases; bases outside gene matches: 11. CDR1 is SQVTM, CDR2 ANQGSEA, per germline. The CDR3 extends over 15 amino acids. The CDR3 reads CSVEEVRTGLGGYTF. The CDR3 nucleotides read TGCAGCGTTGAAGAGGTCCGGACAGGGCTCGGAGGCTACACCTTC.

This clone was picked up one time. CDR3 sequence (DNA): TGTGCCAGCAGCTTCCAGGGTTTGCCTGGAAACACCATATATTTT. It encodes CASSFQGLPGNTIYF. The genes are TRBV11-2 and TRBJ1-3; possible D gene TRBD1, 5 bases. V was pared by 3 bases and J by 2 bases, with 11 bases between. CDR1 and CDR2 (germline): SGHAT, FQNNGV. The CDR3 extends over 15 amino acids.

This sequence joins TRBV9 and TRBJ1-5; TRBD1 matches 8 bases. J gave up 4 bases and V 4 bases, and 4 bases lay outside the gene matches. This CDR3 region has 14 residues. Germline CDR1 reads SGDLS; CDR2 reads YYNGEE. CDR3 coding DNA: TGTGCCAGCAGCCGAACAGGGGGTAATCAGCCCCAGCATTTT. Its protein is CASSRTGGNQPQHF.

This chain joins TRBV7-9 and TRBJ2-1; D possibly corresponds to TRBD2 (5 bases). From germline, CDR1 is SEHNR and CDR2 FQNEAQ (reference sequence). V lost 1 base and J 2 bases, leaving 9 bases between the germline ends. There are 15 residues in the CDR3. The CDR3 coding sequence is TGTGCCAGCAGCTTAGAGGGTAGCGCCTACAATGAGCAGTTCTTC. Its translation is CASSLEGSAYNEQFF.

The chain employs TRBV30 and TRBJ1-5; D is perhaps TRBD1 (6 bases). V lost 8 bases and J lost 4, with 15 bases in between. CDR3 length equals 13 residues. CDR1 GTSNPN and CDR2 SVGIG come from the germline V gene (reference sequence). CDR3 DNA: TGTGCCCGCCCCAGGGGTAGGAATCAGCCCCAGCATTTT. Translating it yields CARPRGRNQPQHF.

This chain connects TRBV11-2 to TRBJ2-1; 7 nucleotides match TRBD2. CDR3 size: 17 residues. Looked up from germline, CDR1 is SGHAT and CDR2 is FQNNGV. V lost 3 bases and J lost 4; bases outside the gene matches: 12. CDR3 in DNA: TGTGCCAGCAGCTTCCGAGCGGGAACAGAGTGGTACAATGAGCAGTTCTTC. Its protein is CASSFRAGTEWYNEQFF.

The chain uses TRBV27 and TRBJ2-7, with D perhaps matching TRBD1 or TRBD2 (5 bases each). The CDR3 has 14 residues. The V and J ends lost 5 bases and 1 base respectively, with 12 bases between them. The V gene's germline CDR1 is MNHEY and CDR2 SMNVEV (reference sequence). This CDR3 is CASSSWDGSYEQYF. The CDR3 bases are TGTGCCAGCAGTAGCTGGGACGGTTCCTACGAGCAGTACTTC.

This clone was picked up a small number of times. This chain joins TRBV5-1 and TRBJ2-5; no reliable D call. CDR3 length equals 14 residues. Trimming removed 4 bases at V and 1 base at J, with 11 bases between. Germline V gives CDR1 SGHRS, CDR2 YFSETQ. CDR3 nucleotide sequence: TGCGCCAGCAGCCAAGGCACAGCCCAAGAGACCCAGTACTTC. Amino acid sequence: CASSQGTAQETQYF.

The chain has TRBV28 and TRBJ1-5; 8 bases agree with TRBD1. The CDR3 spans 18 residues. After removal of 6 bases from V and 3 bases from J, the junction contained 16 bases not matched to a gene. Germline V gene data show CDR1 as MDHEN and CDR2 as SYDVKM. CDR3 amino acids: CASRGQGWNSNINQPQHF. In DNA, the CDR3 is TGTGCCAGCAGAGGACAGGGATGGAATTCGAATATCAATCAGCCCCAGCATTTT.

The CDR3 coding sequence is TGTGCCAGCAGCTTGGGACCTTTCACAGATACGCAGTATTTT. This codes for CASSLGPFTDTQYF. This sequence joins TRBV7-2 and TRBJ2-3, with D possibly called TRBD1 or TRBD2 (5 bases each). CDR1 and CDR2 (germline): SGHTA, FQGNSA. The CDR3 is 14 amino acids. With 3 bases removed from V and 2 bases from J, the gap between germline ends came to 9 bases.

This clone was found a few times. V usage is TRBV5-1 and J usage is TRBJ1-1, with D unclear. Germline V gene sequence: CDR1 SGHRS, CDR2 YFSETQ. The CDR3 sequence is 13 residues long. V was trimmed by 2 bases and J by 6 bases, leaving 11 bases between them. CDR3 region: CASSLLGGAEAFF. The CDR3 region has the DNA TGCGCCAGCAGCTTATTGGGAGGAGCTGAAGCTTTCTTT.

V gene TRBV12-3 or TRBV12-4 combines with J gene TRBJ1-1; no reliable D call. The CDR3 is made up of 13 amino acids. Trimming pared 2 bases from V and 5 bases from J, leaving 9 bases between. The CDR3 coding sequence is TGTGCCAGCAGTTTATTGATTTGGACTGAAGCTTTCTTT. Encoded protein: CASSLLIWTEAFF.

The J gene is TRBJ1-5, the V gene TRBV10-3; D may be TRBD1 (5 bases). The CDR3 is made up of 14 amino acids. V gave up 8 bases and J gave up 5 bases, with 16 bases separating them. CDR1 is ENHRY and CDR2 is SYGVKD in the germline V gene. CDR3 sequence reads: CAIRREGRDQPQHF. The CDR3 nucleotides read TGTGCCATCCGCAGGGAAGGGCGTGATCAGCCCCAGCATTTT.

This clone is a singleton in its sample. The chain joins TRBV30 to TRBJ1-2; possibly TRBD1 for D (6 bases). V was trimmed by 1 base and J by 7 bases, leaving 19 bases between them. The CDR3 totals 15 residues. CDR1 is GTSNPN, CDR2 SVGIG, per germline (reference sequence). Here the CDR3 reads CAWSGLDRGYSGYTF. The CDR3 nucleotides read TGTGCCTGGAGTGGTCTGGACAGAGGATATTCTGGCTACACCTTC.

The rearrangement links TRBV28 to TRBJ1-1, with D possibly TRBD1 on 5 matching bases. The length of the CDR3 is 15 residues. CDR1 and CDR2 from the germline V gene are MDHEN and SYDVKM. V was trimmed by 1 base and J by 3 bases, leaving 12 bases between them. The CDR3 DNA reads as TGTGCCAGCAGTTTATTTGTGACAGAAGACACTGAAGCTTTCTTT. This encodes CASSLFVTEDTEAFF.

The CDR3 loop reads CASSRGSGNTIYF. As DNA, the CDR3 is TGTGCCAGCAGTAGGGGCTCTGGAAACACCATATATTTT. The chain recombines TRBV27 with TRBJ1-3; tentative D call: TRBD1 (5 bases). Trimming removed 5 bases from V and 0 bases from J, with 5 bases in between. This CDR3 region has 13 residues. The germline gives CDR1 MNHEY, CDR2 SMNVEV (reference sequence).

The chain has TRBV5-1 and TRBJ1-3; D gene ambiguous. Germline CDR1 is SGHRS and CDR2 is YFSETQ. V lost 5 bases and J lost 0, with 6 bases in between. The CDR3 is made up of 13 amino acids. This CDR3 is CASRGTSGNTIYF. DNA of the CDR3: TGCGCCAGCAGGGGCACCTCTGGAAACACCATATATTTT.

This clone occurred a few times. The J gene is TRBJ1-2, the V gene TRBV6-5, with TRBD1 matching over 9 bases. The junction had 3 bases not matched to a gene; V was cut back by 2 bases and J by 8 bases. The CDR3 has 13 residues. Germline-derived CDR1 and CDR2 are MNHEY and SVGAGI. CDR3 loop: CASSYRDRAGYTF. The CDR3 DNA is TGTGCCAGCAGTTACCGGGACAGGGCGGGCTACACCTTC.